In this sample, the clone carrying this TCR beta chain turned up a few times. Its antigen is unknown. This sample is drawn from a study of beta chain features in type 1 diabetes. About the study: Sorted cell examination encompassed about 110,000,000 cells across all samples. Study-level findings and limits: A greater similarity of naive, central memory and Treg TCRB repertoires was seen among patients than among healthy donors. High-TCR-expressing cells could be over-represented by cDNA sequencing.

Expressed TCRB transcripts were sequenced after all isolated RNA was converted to cDNA. Repertoires were generated with immunoSEQ multiplex PCR, while TCRdb's copy carries only in-frame clones and drops some. The sample contains about 330,000 clones, approximately 11% of which appear only once. Trimming pared 7 bases from V and 5 bases from J, leaving 14 bases between. The length of the CDR3 is 13 residues. Germline assignment: CDR1 SEHNR and CDR2 FQNEAQ (reference sequence). Each of the sorted populations had a purity greater than 95%. The chain carries TRBV7-9 and TRBJ2-5; D is perhaps TRBD1 (5 bases). The specimen was naive CD4+ T cells from blood. This clonotype was sampled from a woman aged 25 to 45 in good health. CDR3 region: CASTLQVLETQYF. The CDR3 coding sequence is TGTGCCAGCACACTACAGGTGTTGGAGACCCAGTACTTC.